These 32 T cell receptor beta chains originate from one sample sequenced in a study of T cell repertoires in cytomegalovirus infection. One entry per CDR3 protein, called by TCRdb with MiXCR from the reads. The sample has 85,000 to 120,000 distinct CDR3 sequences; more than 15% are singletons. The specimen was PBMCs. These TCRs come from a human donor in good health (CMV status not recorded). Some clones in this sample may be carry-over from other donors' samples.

CDR3 residues: CASSLGSGGTHSYNEQFF. In DNA, the CDR3 is TGTGCCAGCAGCTTGGGTTCCGGGGGGACTCACTCCTACAATGAGCAGTTCTTC. This chain links TRBV5-6 with TRBJ2-1, with TRBD2 matching 7 bases. CDR1 is SGHDT and CDR2 is YYEEEE in the germline V gene. The CDR3 loop spans 18 amino acids. Trimming took 0 bases from V and 0 from J; bases not matched to a gene: 9.

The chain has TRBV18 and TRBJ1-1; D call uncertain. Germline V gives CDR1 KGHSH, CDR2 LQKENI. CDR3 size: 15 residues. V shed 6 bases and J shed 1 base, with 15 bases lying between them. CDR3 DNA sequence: TGTGCCAGCTCCCAAGGGATAGGAGGGAACACTGAAGCTTTCTTT. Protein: CASSQGIGGNTEAFF. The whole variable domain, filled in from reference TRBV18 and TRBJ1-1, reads NAGVMQNPRHLVRRRGQEARLRCSPMKGHSHVYWYRQLPEEGLKFMVYLQKENIIDESGMPKERFSAEFPKEGPSILRIQQVVRGDSAAYFCASSQGIGGNTEAFFGQGTRLTVV.

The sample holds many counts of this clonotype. The CDR3 spells CASSSRARANYGYTF. The CDR3 DNA follows: TGTGCCAGCAGCTCCAGGGCTCGAGCTAACTATGGCTACACCTTC. The chain links TRBV7-2 to TRBJ1-2; D perhaps matches TRBD1 (5 bases). The CDR3 runs to 15 residues. Trimming removed 4 bases from V and 0 bases from J, with 12 bases in between. CDR1 is SGHTA and CDR2 is FQGNSA in the germline V gene.

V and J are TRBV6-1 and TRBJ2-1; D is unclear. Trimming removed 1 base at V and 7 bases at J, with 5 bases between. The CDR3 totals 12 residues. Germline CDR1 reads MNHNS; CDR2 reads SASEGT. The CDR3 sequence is CASSEGANEQFF. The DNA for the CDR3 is TGTGCCAGCAGTGAAGGGGCTAATGAGCAGTTCTTC.

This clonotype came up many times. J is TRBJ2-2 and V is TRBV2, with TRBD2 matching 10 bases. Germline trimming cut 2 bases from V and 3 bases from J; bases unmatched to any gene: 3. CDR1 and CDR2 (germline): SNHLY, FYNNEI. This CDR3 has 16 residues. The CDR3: CASSEYLAGDTGELFF. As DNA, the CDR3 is TGTGCCAGCAGTGAATACCTAGCGGGGGACACCGGGGAGCTGTTTTTT.

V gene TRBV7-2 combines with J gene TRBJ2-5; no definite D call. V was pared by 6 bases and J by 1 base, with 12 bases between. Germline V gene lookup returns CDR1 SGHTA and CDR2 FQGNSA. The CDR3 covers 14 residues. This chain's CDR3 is CASSIGGFQETQYF. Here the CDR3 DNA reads TGTGCCAGCAGTATCGGTGGGTTCCAAGAGACCCAGTACTTC.

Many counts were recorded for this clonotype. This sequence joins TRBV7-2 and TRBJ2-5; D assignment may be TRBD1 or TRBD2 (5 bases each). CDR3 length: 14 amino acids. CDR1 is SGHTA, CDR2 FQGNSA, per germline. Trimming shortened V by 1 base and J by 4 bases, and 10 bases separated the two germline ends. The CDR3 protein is CASSLGDGGETQYF. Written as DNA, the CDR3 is TGTGCCAGCAGCTTAGGGGACGGTGGAGAGACCCAGTACTTC.

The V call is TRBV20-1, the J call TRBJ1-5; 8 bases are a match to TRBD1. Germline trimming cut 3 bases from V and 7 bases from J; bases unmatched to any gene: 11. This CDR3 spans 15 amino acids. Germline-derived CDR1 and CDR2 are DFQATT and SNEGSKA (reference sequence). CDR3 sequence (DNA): TGCAGTGCTAGTCCGGGACAGGACTTCGGACAGCCCCAGCATTTT. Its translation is CSASPGQDFGQPQHF.

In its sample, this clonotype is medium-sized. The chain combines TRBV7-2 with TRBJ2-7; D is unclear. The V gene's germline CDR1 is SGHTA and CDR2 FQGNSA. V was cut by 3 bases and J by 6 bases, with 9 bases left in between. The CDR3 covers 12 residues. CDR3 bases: TGTGCCAGCAGCTTCAGACAAGGCGAGCAGTACTTC. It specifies CASSFRQGEQYF. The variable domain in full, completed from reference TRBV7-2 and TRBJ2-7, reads GAGVSQSPSNKVTEKGKDVELRCDPISGHTALYWYRQSLGQGLEFLIYFQGNSAPDKSGLPSDRFSAERTGGSVSTLTIQRTQQEDSAVYLCASSFRQGEQYFGPGTRLTVT.

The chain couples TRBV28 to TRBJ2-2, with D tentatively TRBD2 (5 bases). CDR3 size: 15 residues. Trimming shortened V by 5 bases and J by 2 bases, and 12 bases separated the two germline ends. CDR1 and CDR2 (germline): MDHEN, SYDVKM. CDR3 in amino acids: CASSPQSGNTGELFF. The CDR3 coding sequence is TGTGCCAGCAGTCCCCAGTCGGGAAACACCGGGGAGCTGTTTTTT.

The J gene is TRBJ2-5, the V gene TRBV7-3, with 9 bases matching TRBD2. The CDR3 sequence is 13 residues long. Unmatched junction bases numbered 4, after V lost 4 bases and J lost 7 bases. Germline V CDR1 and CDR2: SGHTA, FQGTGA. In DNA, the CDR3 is TGTGCCAGCAGCTCAATGCGGGGGGGGACCCAGTACTTC. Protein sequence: CASSSMRGGTQYF.

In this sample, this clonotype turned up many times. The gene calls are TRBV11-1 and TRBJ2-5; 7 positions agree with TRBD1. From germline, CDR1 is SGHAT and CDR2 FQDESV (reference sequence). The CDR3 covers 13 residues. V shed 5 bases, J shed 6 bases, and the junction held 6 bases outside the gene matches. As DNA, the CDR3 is TGTGCCAGCAGCAACAGGGGCCAGCAGACCCAGTACTTC. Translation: CASSNRGQQTQYF.

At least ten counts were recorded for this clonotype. The CDR3 protein is CASSFRTASYEQYF. In DNA, the CDR3 is TGTGCCAGCAGCTTCAGGACAGCTTCCTACGAGCAGTACTTC. The J gene is TRBJ2-7, the V gene TRBV7-2; a possible D gene is TRBD1 (6 bases). Trimming took off 3 bases at V and 1 base at J, with 10 bases between the two ends. CDR3 length: 14 residues. The germline V gene has CDR1 SGHTA and CDR2 FQGNSA.

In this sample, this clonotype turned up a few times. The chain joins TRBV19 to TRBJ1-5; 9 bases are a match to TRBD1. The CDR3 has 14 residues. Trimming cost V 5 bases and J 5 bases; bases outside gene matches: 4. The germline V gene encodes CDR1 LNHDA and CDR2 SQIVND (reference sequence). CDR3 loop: CASSDGQGHQPQHF. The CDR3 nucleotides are TGTGCCAGTAGTGATGGACAGGGGCATCAGCCCCAGCATTTT.

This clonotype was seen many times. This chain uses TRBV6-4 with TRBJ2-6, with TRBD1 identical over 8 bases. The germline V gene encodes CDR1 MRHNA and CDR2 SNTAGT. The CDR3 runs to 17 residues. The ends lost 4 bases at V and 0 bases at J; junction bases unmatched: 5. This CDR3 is CASSGQGSSSGANVLTF. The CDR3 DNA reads TGTGCCAGCAGTGGACAGGGGAGTAGCTCTGGGGCCAACGTCCTGACTTTC.

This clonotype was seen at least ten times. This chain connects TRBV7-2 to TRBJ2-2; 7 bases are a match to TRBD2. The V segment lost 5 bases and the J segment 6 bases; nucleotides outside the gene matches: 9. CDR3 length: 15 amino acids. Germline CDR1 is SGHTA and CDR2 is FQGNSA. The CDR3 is CASSPLAREAGELFF. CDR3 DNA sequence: TGTGCCAGCAGCCCTCTAGCTCGGGAGGCCGGGGAGCTGTTTTTT.

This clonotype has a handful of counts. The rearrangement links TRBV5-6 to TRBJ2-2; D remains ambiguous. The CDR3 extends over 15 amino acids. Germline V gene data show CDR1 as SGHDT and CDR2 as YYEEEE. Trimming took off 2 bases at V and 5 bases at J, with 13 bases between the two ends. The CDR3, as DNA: TGTGCCAGCAGCTTAGGCGGCAGATGGACCGGGGAGCTGTTTTTT. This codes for CASSLGGRWTGELFF.

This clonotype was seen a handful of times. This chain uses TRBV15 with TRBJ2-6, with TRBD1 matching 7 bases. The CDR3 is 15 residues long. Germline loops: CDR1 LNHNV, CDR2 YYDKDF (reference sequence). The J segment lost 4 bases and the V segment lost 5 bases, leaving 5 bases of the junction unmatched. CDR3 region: CATSGRGLGANVLTF. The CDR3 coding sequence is TGTGCCACCAGCGGTAGGGGGCTCGGGGCCAACGTCCTGACTTTC.

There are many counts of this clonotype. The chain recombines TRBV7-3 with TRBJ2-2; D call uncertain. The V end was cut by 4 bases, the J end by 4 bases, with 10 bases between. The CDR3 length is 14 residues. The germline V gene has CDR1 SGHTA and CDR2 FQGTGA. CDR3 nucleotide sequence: TGTGCCAGCAGCTCCCTTTTAGGCACCGGGGAGCTGTTTTTT. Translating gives CASSSLLGTGELFF.

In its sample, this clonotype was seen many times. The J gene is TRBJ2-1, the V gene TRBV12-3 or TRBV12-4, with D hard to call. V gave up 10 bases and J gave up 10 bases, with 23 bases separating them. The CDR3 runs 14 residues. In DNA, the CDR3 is TGTGCCACCACAGCCCTCCTTTGGTCAGGAGAGCAGTTCTTC. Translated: CATTALLWSGEQFF.

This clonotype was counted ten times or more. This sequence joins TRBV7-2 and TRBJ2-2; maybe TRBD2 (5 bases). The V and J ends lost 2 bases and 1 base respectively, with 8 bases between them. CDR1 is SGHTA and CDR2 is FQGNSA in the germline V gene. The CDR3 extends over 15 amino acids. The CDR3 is CASSLSGQNTGELFF. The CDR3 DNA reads TGTGCCAGCAGCTTAAGCGGTCAGAACACCGGGGAGCTGTTTTTT.

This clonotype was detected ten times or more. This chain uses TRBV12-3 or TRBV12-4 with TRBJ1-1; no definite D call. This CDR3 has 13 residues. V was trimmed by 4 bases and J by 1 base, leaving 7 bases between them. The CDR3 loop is CASSSRPNTEAFF. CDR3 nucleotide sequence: TGTGCCAGCAGTTCACGCCCGAACACTGAAGCTTTCTTT.

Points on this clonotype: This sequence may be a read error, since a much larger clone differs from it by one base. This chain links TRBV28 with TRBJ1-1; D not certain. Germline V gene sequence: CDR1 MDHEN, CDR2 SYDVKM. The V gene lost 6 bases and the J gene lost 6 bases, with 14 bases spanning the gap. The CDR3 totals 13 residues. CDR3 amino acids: CASSLSNPAEAFF. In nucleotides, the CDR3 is TGTGCCAGCAGCCTGAGTAATCCGGCTGAAGCTTTCTTT.

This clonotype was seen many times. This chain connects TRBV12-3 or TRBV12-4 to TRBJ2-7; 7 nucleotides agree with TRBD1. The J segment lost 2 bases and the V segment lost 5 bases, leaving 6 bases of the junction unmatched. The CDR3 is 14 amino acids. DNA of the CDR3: TGTGCCAGCAGTCAACAGGGGAATACCTACGAGCAGTACTTC. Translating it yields CASSQQGNTYEQYF.

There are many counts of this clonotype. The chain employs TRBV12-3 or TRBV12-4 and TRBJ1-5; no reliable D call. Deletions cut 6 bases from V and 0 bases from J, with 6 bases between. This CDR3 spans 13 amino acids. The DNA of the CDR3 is TGTGCCAGCAGACCAGCTAGCAATCAGCCCCAGCATTTT. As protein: CASRPASNQPQHF.

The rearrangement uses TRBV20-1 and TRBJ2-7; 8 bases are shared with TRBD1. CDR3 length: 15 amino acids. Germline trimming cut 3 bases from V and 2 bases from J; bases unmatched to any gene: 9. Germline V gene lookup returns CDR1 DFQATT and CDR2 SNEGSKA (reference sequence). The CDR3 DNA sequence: TGCAGTGCTAGGGTGACAGGGGATCCCACCTACGAGCAGTACTTC. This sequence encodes CSARVTGDPTYEQYF.

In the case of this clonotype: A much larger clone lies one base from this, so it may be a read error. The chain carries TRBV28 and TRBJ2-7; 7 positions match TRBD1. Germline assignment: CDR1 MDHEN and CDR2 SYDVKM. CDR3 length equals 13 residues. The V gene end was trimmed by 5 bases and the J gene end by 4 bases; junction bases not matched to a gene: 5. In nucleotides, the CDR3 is TGTGCCAGCAGTATACAGGGGATGTACGAGCAGTACTTC. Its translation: CASSIQGMYEQYF.

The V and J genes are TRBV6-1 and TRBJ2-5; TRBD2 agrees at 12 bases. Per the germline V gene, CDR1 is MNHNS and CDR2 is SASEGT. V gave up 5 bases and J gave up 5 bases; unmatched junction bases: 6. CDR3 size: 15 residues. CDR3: CASSQLAGGGETQYF. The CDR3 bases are TGTGCCAGCAGTCAACTAGCGGGGGGCGGGGAGACCCAGTACTTC.

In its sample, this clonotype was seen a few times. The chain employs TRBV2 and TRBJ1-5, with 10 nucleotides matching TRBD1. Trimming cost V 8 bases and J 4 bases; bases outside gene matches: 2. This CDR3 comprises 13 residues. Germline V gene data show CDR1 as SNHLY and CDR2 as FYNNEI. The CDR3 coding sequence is TGTGCCAGCCGGACAGGGGGGAATCAGCCCCAGCATTTT. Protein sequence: CASRTGGNQPQHF.

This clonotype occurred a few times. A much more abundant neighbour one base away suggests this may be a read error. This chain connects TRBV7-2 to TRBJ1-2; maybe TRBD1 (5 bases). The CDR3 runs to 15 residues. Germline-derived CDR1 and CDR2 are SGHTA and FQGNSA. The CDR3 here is CASSLSGPNNCGYTF. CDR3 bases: TGTGCCAGCAGTCTCTCGGGGCCCAATAACTGTGGCTACACCTTC.

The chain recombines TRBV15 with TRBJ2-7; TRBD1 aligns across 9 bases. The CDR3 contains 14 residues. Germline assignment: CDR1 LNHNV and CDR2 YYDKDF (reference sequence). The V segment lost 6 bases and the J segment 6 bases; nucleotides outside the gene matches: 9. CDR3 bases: TGTGCCACCAGTTCGACAGGGGGGTCGCGCGAGCAGTACTTC. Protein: CATSSTGGSREQYF.

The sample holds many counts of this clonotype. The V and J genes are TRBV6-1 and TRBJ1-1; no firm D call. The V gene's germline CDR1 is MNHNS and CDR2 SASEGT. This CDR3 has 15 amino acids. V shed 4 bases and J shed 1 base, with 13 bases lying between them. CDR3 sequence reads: CASSAWATENTEAFF. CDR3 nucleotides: TGTGCCAGCAGTGCTTGGGCTACAGAGAACACTGAAGCTTTCTTT.